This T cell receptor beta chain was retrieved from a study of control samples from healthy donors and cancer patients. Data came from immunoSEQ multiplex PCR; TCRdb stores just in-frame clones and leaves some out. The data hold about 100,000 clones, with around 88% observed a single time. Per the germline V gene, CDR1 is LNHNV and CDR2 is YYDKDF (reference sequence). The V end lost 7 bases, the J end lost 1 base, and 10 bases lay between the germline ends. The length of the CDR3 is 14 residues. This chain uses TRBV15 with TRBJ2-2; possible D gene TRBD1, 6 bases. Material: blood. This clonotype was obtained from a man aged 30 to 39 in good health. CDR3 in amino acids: CATTGTWNTGELFF. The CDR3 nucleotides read TGTGCCACCACCGGGACATGGAACACCGGGGAGCTGTTTTTT.